The T cell receptor beta chain under discussion was sequenced for a study of cytomegalovirus exposure and HLA in healthy donors. Study context: Approximately 200 million T cells yielded more than 90 million unique TCR beta sequences in earlier analysis. From HLA-typed donors, an early data release held roughly 80 million unique TCRs. The study's findings and limits: Earlier findings revealed that most TCR beta V segments proved productive either about 87% or about 30% of the time.

Note on this clone: What it binds is unknown.

Per germline, CDR1 MDHEN and CDR2 SYDVKM. The CDR3 is 16 residues long. The V and J ends lost 6 bases and 0 bases respectively, with 15 bases between them. The PCR had 60 Vbeta and 13 Jbeta primers. Some clones are missing from TCRdb's copy, which holds only in-frame ones; the method was immunoSEQ multiplex PCR. Among about 190,000 clones listed, about 77% were seen once. The receptor comes from a woman under 40 in good health and CMV-seropositive. Sequencing was done on a sample of PBMCs. The rearrangement links TRBV28 to TRBJ2-1, with TRBD2 as a possible D gene (6 bases). CDR3 sequence (DNA): TGTGCCAGCAGCCTCGGGGGTCATAACTCCTACAATGAGCAGTTCTTC. This translates into CASSLGGHNSYNEQFF.